This entry lists 8 T cell receptor beta chains sequenced from one sample in a study of T cell clonality in common variable immunodeficiency. Assay: immunoSEQ multiplex PCR; the TCRdb copy retains only in-frame clones and omits some. The sample contains about 39,000 clones, none occurring once; 2.5% to 3.5% lies in the top ten. The specimen was peripheral blood mononuclear cells. The receptors come from a person aged 18 to 70 in good health.

This clone was seen repeatedly, ten times or more. With the read ending 3 residues before the CDR3 end, the germline J gene is used to fill in that end. The genes are TRBV29-1 and TRBJ2-5, with 9 bases matching TRBD1. There are 14 residues in the CDR3. J was trimmed by 5 bases and V by 4 bases; bases with no gene match: 8. Looked up from germline, CDR1 is SQVTM and CDR2 is ANQGSEA. Partial CDR3 DNA: TGCAGCGTTGGACAGGGGGTTAGGGGGGAGACC. Translation: CSVGQGVRGET. The CDR3 as a whole reads CSVGQGVRGETQYF.

This clone was recorded a few times. Coverage ceases 3 residues before the CDR3 finishes, and the germline J gene fills in the end. The chain is built from TRBV7-6 and TRBJ2-1; weak D call: TRBD2 (6 bases). Trimming removed 5 bases from V and 0 bases from J, with 17 bases in between. From germline, CDR1 is SGHVS and CDR2 FNYEAQ. The CDR3 consists of 17 residues. The CDR3 loop reads CASSTDTGTPSYNEQFF. The CDR3 bases that were read are TGTGCCAGCAGCACCGACACCGGGACTCCCTCCTACAATGAG. The whole variable domain, filled in from reference TRBV7-6 and TRBJ2-1, reads GAGVSQSPRYKVTKRGQDVALRCDPISGHVSLYWYRQALGQGPEFLTYFNYEAQQDKSGLPNDRFSAERPEGSISTLTIQRTEQRDSAMYRCASSTDTGTPSYNEQFFGPGTRLTVL.

The sample holds many counts of this clone. This CDR3 reads CASSPLAYSLAAGYEQYF. Incomplete CDR3 DNA: TGTGCCAGCTCACCCCTCGCGTATTCACTAGCAGCCGGCTACGAG. The chain links TRBV18 to TRBJ2-7, with D possibly matching TRBD2 (6 bases). The read terminates 3 residues before the CDR3 end, so the remaining end is supplied by the germline J gene. The length of the CDR3 is 18 residues. The V gene's germline CDR1 is KGHSH and CDR2 LQKENI. The V end was cut by 3 bases, the J end by 3 bases, with 24 bases between.

This clone was recorded at least ten times. This may be a read error, as it is one base from a much larger clone. From the germline J gene comes the end of the CDR3, since the read stops 3 residues before it. V and J are TRBV29-1 and TRBJ2-2; tentatively, D is TRBD1 (5 bases). The CDR3 length is 14 residues. Germline V gene lookup returns CDR1 SQVTM and CDR2 ANQGSEA. The CDR3 DNA, read in part, is TGCAGCGCAGCAGGGTTATCTGGGGCCAACGTG. This encodes CSAAGLSGANV. In full, the CDR3 is CSAAGLSGANVLFF.

This clone was counted ten times or more. The read is 3 residues too short to cover the CDR3 end, so that end is filled in from the germline J gene. The V call is TRBV20-1, the J call TRBJ1-4, with D uncertain. The CDR3 is 14 amino acids. CDR1 and CDR2 from the germline V gene are DFQATT and SNEGSKA (reference sequence). CDR3 residues: CSASQKPLNSPLFF. The sequenced part of the CDR3 DNA is TGCAGTGCTAGCCAAAAACCCCTAAATTCACCA.

This clone appeared many times. Read coverage stops 3 residues before the CDR3 terminus; the germline J gene supplies the remainder. The chain carries TRBV14 and TRBJ2-3; 12 bases align to TRBD2. Per the germline V gene, CDR1 is SGHDN and CDR2 is FVKESK. The CDR3 has 18 residues. The V and J ends lost 2 bases and 8 bases, in that order; junction bases with no gene match: 14. The CDR3 sequence: CASSQLTLAGGNPGTQYF. CDR3 DNA, as far as it was read: TGTGCCAGCAGCCAACTAACCCTAGCGGGAGGGAATCCTGGTACG. Drawing the rest from reference TRBV14 and TRBJ2-3, the complete variable domain is EAGVTQFPSHSVIEKGQTVTLRCDPISGHDNLYWYRRVMGKEIKFLLHFVKESKQDESGMPNNRFLAERTGGTYSTLKVQPAELEDSGVYFCASSQLTLAGGNPGTQYFGPGTRLTVL.

This clone was seen at least ten times. The read is 3 residues too short to cover the CDR3 end, so that end is filled in from the germline J gene. The chain carries TRBV4-1 and TRBJ2-1; 7 bases are a match to TRBD1. Looked up from germline, CDR1 is MGHRA and CDR2 is YSYEKL. V was clipped by 1 base and J by 3 bases; unmatched bases: 9. This CDR3 spans 17 amino acids. The CDR3 DNA, read in part, is TGCGCCAGCAGCCAAGTACTAAGGGGGCTCCACTACAATGAG. This sequence encodes CASSQVLRGLHYNE. Given in full, the CDR3 is CASSQVLRGLHYNEQFF.

The table lists this clone with a few counts. One end of the junction fails to match germline, which may point to a read error. Read coverage stops 3 residues before the CDR3 terminus; the germline J gene supplies the remainder. The chain has TRBV7-9 and TRBJ1-1, with D unclear. Per the germline V gene, CDR1 is SEHNR and CDR2 is FQNEAQ (reference sequence). This CDR3 is built from 11 residues. The DNA read from the CDR3 is TGTTCCAGCAGTTTCCACGGTGAA. Its protein is CSSSFHGE. The entire CDR3 protein is CSSSFHGEAFF.